One and the same sample provided the 31 T cell receptor beta chains below, sequenced in a study of graft-versus-host responses after intestinal transplantation. The method was immunoSEQ multiplex PCR; TCRdb's version includes in-frame clones alone and lacks a portion of them. The sample includes about 120,000 clones, 80% to 95% of them seen just once. Their recognized antigens are unknown. The material was unstimulated CD8+ T cells sorted from spleen or lymph node cells, obtained before intestinal transplant. Receptor source: a human donor who received an intestinal transplant.

The rearrangement joins TRBV9 to TRBJ2-7; 7 nucleotides match TRBD2. Germline V gives CDR1 SGDLS, CDR2 YYNGEE. With 0 bases clipped from V and 6 bases from J, the junction kept 6 bases outside the gene matches. The CDR3 runs 14 residues. The CDR3 coding sequence is TGTGCCAGCAGCGTAGGCGGGAGTTCCCTCGAGCAGTACTTC. This codes for CASSVGGSSLEQYF. The variable domain in full, with the rest retrieved from reference TRBV9 and TRBJ2-7, is DSGVTQTPKHLITATGQRVTLRCSPRSGDLSVYWYQQSLDQGLQFLIQYYNGEERAKGNILERFSAQQFPDLHSELNLSSLELGDSALYFCASSVGGSSLEQYFGPGTRLTVT.

This clone was counted once. The rearrangement joins TRBV19 to TRBJ2-7; D might be TRBD1 or TRBD2, each matching 5 bases. Trimming cost V 4 bases and J 4 bases, with 17 bases left between them. Germline-derived CDR1 and CDR2 are LNHDA and SQIVND (reference sequence). The CDR3 runs to 15 residues. The CDR3 sequence: CASSKTGPSMYEQYF. The CDR3 nucleotides read TGTGCCAGTAGTAAAACGGGACCGAGTATGTACGAGCAGTACTTC.

The gene calls are TRBV5-4 and TRBJ2-7; D is possibly TRBD2 (5 bases). The germline CDR1 and CDR2 sequences are SGHNT and YYREEE (reference sequence). This CDR3 spans 12 amino acids. Trimming pared 7 bases from V and 1 base from J, leaving 9 bases between. CDR3 coding DNA: TGTGCCAGCCGTGGACTTTCCTACGAGCAGTACTTC. This translates into CASRGLSYEQYF.

The genes are TRBV5-8 and TRBJ2-7, with 7 bases matching TRBD2. Per the germline V gene, CDR1 is SGHTS and CDR2 is YDEGEE. The CDR3 runs 14 residues. The V and J ends lost 1 base and 2 bases, in that order; junction bases with no gene match: 3. The CDR3 here is CASSLFGGTYEQYF. The CDR3 coding sequence is TGTGCCAGCAGCTTGTTCGGGGGGACCTACGAGCAGTACTTC.

The rearrangement uses TRBV6-1 and TRBJ1-2; D is uncertain. The germline V and J ends were trimmed by 8 bases and 4 bases, with 14 bases remaining between them. The CDR3 spans 13 residues. Germline-derived CDR1 and CDR2 are MNHNS and SASEGT. In nucleotides, the CDR3 is TGTGCCAGCGGCAGATTGGCCCTCTATGGCTACACCTTC. Translation: CASGRLALYGYTF.

This CDR3 reads CASSQVETGVVAGELFF. In DNA form, the CDR3 reads TGCGCCAGCAGCCAAGTGGAGACAGGGGTGGTAGCCGGGGAGCTGTTTTTT. The chain employs TRBV4-1 and TRBJ2-2, with 8 bases matching TRBD1. V was clipped by 1 base and J by 6 bases; unmatched bases: 10. This CDR3 contains 17 residues. Germline V lookup: CDR1 MGHRA, CDR2 YSYEKL.

This clone was detected only once. The V gene is TRBV4-2, the J gene TRBJ2-7; D is uncertain. Germline V gene data show CDR1 as LGHNA and CDR2 as YNFKEQ. The CDR3 loop spans 14 amino acids. V lost 0 bases to trimming and J lost 12 bases, with 18 bases between them. The CDR3 sequence: CASSQEWGPFNVYF. CDR3 nucleotides: TGTGCCAGCAGCCAAGAATGGGGTCCTTTCAACGTGTACTTC.

This chain links TRBV11-2 with TRBJ2-2; D remains unclear. The CDR3 is made up of 13 amino acids. Germline values: CDR1 SGHAT, CDR2 FQNNGV. V gave up 0 bases and J gave up 4 bases, with 3 bases separating them. The DNA for the CDR3 is TGTGCCAGCAGCTTAGATGTCACCGGGGAGCTGTTTTTT. It is translated as CASSLDVTGELFF.

This chain links TRBV5-6 with TRBJ1-1; 10 bases map to TRBD1. The CDR3 is 14 amino acids. V shed 3 bases, J shed 7 bases, and the junction held 6 bases outside the gene matches. The germline gives CDR1 SGHDT, CDR2 YYEEEE. CDR3 DNA sequence: TGTGCCAGCAGCTATCCGGGACAGGGGAATGAAGCTTTCTTT. It yields the protein CASSYPGQGNEAFF.

The rearrangement links TRBV7-9 to TRBJ2-1; 13 nucleotides match TRBD2. V was clipped by 7 bases and J by 4 bases; unmatched bases: 16. CDR1 and CDR2 (germline): SEHNR, FQNEAQ (reference sequence). The CDR3 covers 19 residues. CDR3 DNA: TGTGCCAGCACCGTAACTAGCGGGAGGGCCCAGGTTCCTTACAATGAGCAGTTCTTC. It translates to CASTVTSGRAQVPYNEQFF.

In its sample, this clone was seen once. This chain joins TRBV28 and TRBJ2-2; possibly TRBD1 for D (6 bases). The CDR3 spans 14 residues. Germline V CDR1 and CDR2: MDHEN, SYDVKM. V lost 10 bases and J lost 7, with 19 bases in between. The CDR3 DNA reads TGTGCCACTCTTGGGGGCCCTTCCAGCGGGGAGCTGTTTTTT. Amino acid sequence: CATLGGPSSGELFF.

The gene calls are TRBV9 and TRBJ2-7, with a possible D match to TRBD1 (5 bases). The CDR3 sequence is 16 residues long. Per germline, CDR1 SGDLS and CDR2 YYNGEE. Trimming took off 3 bases at V and 2 bases at J, with 18 bases between the two ends. DNA for the CDR3: TGTGCCAGCAGCGCCTCGGACACCTCGAACCCCTACGAGCAGTACTTC. It is translated as CASSASDTSNPYEQYF.

The chain is built from TRBV15 and TRBJ2-1; D remains unclear. CDR3 length: 12 amino acids. Trimming stripped 1 base from V and 3 bases from J, with 1 base between. Germline V gives CDR1 LNHNV, CDR2 YYDKDF (reference sequence). The CDR3 loop is CATSRGYNEQFF. The CDR3 nucleotides are TGTGCCACCAGCAGAGGCTACAATGAGCAGTTCTTC.

The chain carries TRBV10-3 and TRBJ1-1; D unclear. V lost 6 bases and J 5 bases, leaving 7 bases between the germline ends. The CDR3 is made up of 11 amino acids. The germline V gene has CDR1 ENHRY and CDR2 SYGVKD. The CDR3: CAIRGRTEAFF. CDR3 DNA: TGTGCCATCAGGGGGAGGACTGAAGCTTTCTTT.

The CDR3 reads CASSYFAGRYNEQFF. DNA for the CDR3: TGTGCCAGCAGTTATTTTGCGGGGCGCTACAATGAGCAGTTCTTC. This chain links TRBV6-5 with TRBJ2-1; possible D gene TRBD2, 6 bases. This CDR3 is 15 amino acids long. Germline V CDR1 and CDR2: MNHEY, SVGAGI. V lost 3 bases and J lost 3, with 12 bases in between.

The chain's CDR3 is CAWSVTGMGDTQYF. CDR3 nucleotide sequence: TGTGCCTGGAGCGTTACAGGAATGGGAGATACGCAGTATTTT. The V and J genes are TRBV30 and TRBJ2-3, with a tentative D call TRBD1 (5 bases). The CDR3 contains 14 residues. V was trimmed by 3 bases and J by 5 bases, leaving 15 bases between them. Germline CDR1 reads GTSNPN; CDR2 reads SVGIG (reference sequence).

The chain is built from TRBV6-1 and TRBJ2-6; D uncertain. CDR3 size: 18 residues. The germline CDR1 and CDR2 sequences are MNHNS and SASEGT. V lost 2 bases and J 0 bases, leaving 14 bases between the germline ends. CDR3 loop: CASSELPAFSSGANVLTF. CDR3 bases: TGTGCCAGCAGTGAATTACCGGCTTTTAGCTCTGGGGCCAACGTCCTGACTTTC.

V gene TRBV5-1 combines with J gene TRBJ1-1; no firm D call. Germline V gene data show CDR1 as SGHRS and CDR2 as YFSETQ. The CDR3 sequence is 13 residues long. The germline V and J ends were trimmed by 0 bases and 2 bases, with 5 bases remaining between them. In DNA, the CDR3 is TGCGCCAGCAGCTTGGCGGCAAACACTGAAGCTTTCTTT. Translation: CASSLAANTEAFF.

The chain is built from TRBV19 and TRBJ1-1; D is unresolved. The CDR3 contains 13 residues. With 4 bases removed from V and 8 bases from J, the gap between germline ends came to 14 bases. Per the germline V gene, CDR1 is LNHDA and CDR2 is SQIVND (reference sequence). CDR3 protein: CASSTRTTMEAFF. The CDR3 bases are TGTGCCAGTAGTACACGGACGACCATGGAAGCTTTCTTT.

This sequence joins TRBV27 and TRBJ2-1, with D perhaps TRBD1 (6 bases). CDR3 length equals 13 residues. Looked up from germline, CDR1 is MNHEY and CDR2 is SMNVEV (reference sequence). Deletions cut 5 bases from V and 7 bases from J, with 12 bases between. DNA for the CDR3: TGTGCCAGCAGTGTCAGGGGATTGAATGAGCAGTTCTTC. As protein: CASSVRGLNEQFF.

The chain couples TRBV11-2 to TRBJ2-5; 13 bases fit TRBD2. The CDR3 is 17 amino acids. Looked up from germline, CDR1 is SGHAT and CDR2 is FQNNGV. J was trimmed by 4 bases and V by 4 bases; bases with no gene match: 9. CDR3: CASSSGLAGDAGETQYF. CDR3 in DNA: TGTGCCAGCAGCTCCGGACTAGCGGGAGACGCCGGAGAGACCCAGTACTTC.

The chain employs TRBV5-1 and TRBJ1-1, with TRBD1 matching 7 bases. Germline lookup yields CDR1 SGHRS and CDR2 YFSETQ. Trimming took 2 bases from V and 1 from J; bases not matched to a gene: 2. This CDR3 is 14 amino acids long. CDR3 sequence (DNA): TGCGCCAGCAGCTTAGCAGGGGGGAACACTGAAGCTTTCTTT. Encoded protein: CASSLAGGNTEAFF.

The chain joins TRBV6-1 to TRBJ2-3; D might be TRBD1 (5 bases). V dropped 0 bases and J dropped 9 bases, with 22 bases sitting between them. The CDR3 loop spans 17 amino acids. In germline, CDR1 is MNHNS, CDR2 SASEGT. CDR3 in DNA: TGTGCCAGCAGTGAAGCGGGTTACAGCAGGGCACCGTTGACGCAGTATTTT. As protein: CASSEAGYSRAPLTQYF.

This clone showed up just once. The rearrangement uses TRBV5-1 and TRBJ2-1; 11 positions match TRBD2. Germline CDR1 and CDR2: SGHRS and YFSETQ. J was trimmed by 10 bases and V by 1 base; bases with no gene match: 1. This CDR3 comprises 13 residues. This chain's CDR3 is CASSLTSGREQFF. As DNA, the CDR3 is TGCGCCAGCAGCTTGACTAGCGGGAGAGAGCAGTTCTTC.

The chain employs TRBV27 and TRBJ1-1, with 8 bases aligning to TRBD1. The CDR3 loop spans 13 amino acids. V shed 7 bases, J shed 9 bases, and the junction held 10 bases outside the gene matches. Per the germline V gene, CDR1 is MNHEY and CDR2 is SMNVEV (reference sequence). The CDR3 DNA is TGTGCCAGCATTCCGTGGGGACAGGACCAAGCTTTCTTT. It encodes CASIPWGQDQAFF.

This sequence joins TRBV4-1 and TRBJ2-1; 8 bases are a match to TRBD2. V shed 0 bases, J shed 1 base, and the junction held 11 bases outside the gene matches. The CDR3 has 19 amino acids. Germline CDR1 MGHRA, CDR2 YSYEKL. DNA for the CDR3: TGCGCCAGCAGCCAAGAAGCTAGCGGGCCCCCCTTATCCTACAATGAGCAGTTCTTC. Amino acids: CASSQEASGPPLSYNEQFF.

For the CDR3, the DNA is TGTGCCAGCAGTTTAACTTATGTGACCGGGGAGCTGTTTTTT. It is translated as CASSLTYVTGELFF. The chain employs TRBV27 and TRBJ2-2; the D is unclear. V shed 2 bases and J shed 5 bases, with 9 bases lying between them. The CDR3 spans 14 residues. The germline V gene encodes CDR1 MNHEY and CDR2 SMNVEV (reference sequence).

This chain uses TRBV5-1 with TRBJ2-7, with D perhaps matching TRBD1 (6 bases). CDR1 and CDR2 from the germline V gene are SGHRS and YFSETQ. The germline V and J ends were trimmed by 0 bases and 3 bases, with 13 bases remaining between them. This CDR3 has 15 residues. The chain's CDR3 is CASSLVSGDNYEQYF. The DNA of the CDR3 is TGCGCCAGCAGCTTGGTCTCCGGGGACAACTACGAGCAGTACTTC.

V and J are TRBV6-1 and TRBJ2-7; D is undetermined. V lost 7 bases to trimming and J lost 1 base, with 11 bases between them. Germline V lookup: CDR1 MNHNS, CDR2 SASEGT. The CDR3 contains 13 residues. The CDR3 is CASTLTPSYEQYF. For the CDR3, the DNA is TGTGCCAGCACCCTGACTCCTTCCTACGAGCAGTACTTC.

This rearrangement joins TRBV19 to TRBJ2-7; tentative D call: TRBD2 (6 bases). Germline loops: CDR1 LNHDA, CDR2 SQIVND (reference sequence). The CDR3 is 14 amino acids. V dropped 2 bases and J dropped 3 bases, with 11 bases sitting between them. The CDR3 sequence: CASSISGLVYEQYF. CDR3 nucleotide sequence: TGTGCCAGTAGTATATCGGGACTTGTCTACGAGCAGTACTTC.

The gene calls are TRBV5-1 and TRBJ1-3; D is uncertain. The CDR3 contains 16 residues. Germline V lookup: CDR1 SGHRS, CDR2 YFSETQ. The V gene lost 4 bases and the J gene lost 1 base, with 15 bases spanning the gap. CDR3 DNA: TGCGCCAGCAGCCCTTTAAGTAAGCCTTCTGGAAACACCATATATTTT. Translation: CASSPLSKPSGNTIYF.